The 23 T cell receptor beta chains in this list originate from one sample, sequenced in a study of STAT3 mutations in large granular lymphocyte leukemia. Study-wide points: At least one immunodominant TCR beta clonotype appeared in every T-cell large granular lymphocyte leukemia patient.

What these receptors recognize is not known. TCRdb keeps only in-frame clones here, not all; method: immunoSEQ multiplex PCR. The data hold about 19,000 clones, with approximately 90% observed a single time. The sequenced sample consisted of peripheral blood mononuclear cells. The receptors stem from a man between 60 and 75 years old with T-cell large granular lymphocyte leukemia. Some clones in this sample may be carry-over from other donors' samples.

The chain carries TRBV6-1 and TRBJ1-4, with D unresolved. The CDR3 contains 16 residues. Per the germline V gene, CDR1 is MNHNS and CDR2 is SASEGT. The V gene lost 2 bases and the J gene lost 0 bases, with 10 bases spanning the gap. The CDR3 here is CASSEWASATNEKLFF. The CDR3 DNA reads TGTGCCAGCAGTGAATGGGCATCGGCAACTAATGAAAAACTGTTTTTT.

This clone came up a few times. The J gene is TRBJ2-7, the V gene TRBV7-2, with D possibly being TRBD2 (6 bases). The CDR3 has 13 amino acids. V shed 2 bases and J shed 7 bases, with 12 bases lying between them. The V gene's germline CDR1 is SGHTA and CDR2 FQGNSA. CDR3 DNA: TGTGCCAGCAGCTTACTAGAGAGCGGGGAGCAGTACTTC. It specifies CASSLLESGEQYF.

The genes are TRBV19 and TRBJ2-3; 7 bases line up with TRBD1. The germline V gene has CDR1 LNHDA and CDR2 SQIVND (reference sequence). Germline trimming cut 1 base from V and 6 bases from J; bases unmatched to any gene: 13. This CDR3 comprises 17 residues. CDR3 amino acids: CASSIAGRGRTYDTQYF. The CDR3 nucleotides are TGTGCCAGTAGTATAGCGGGAAGGGGGCGAACATACGATACGCAGTATTTT.

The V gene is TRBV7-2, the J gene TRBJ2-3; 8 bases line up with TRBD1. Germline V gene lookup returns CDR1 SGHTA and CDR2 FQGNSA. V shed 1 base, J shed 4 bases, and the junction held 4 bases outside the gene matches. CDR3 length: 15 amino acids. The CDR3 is CASSLGAGGADTQYF. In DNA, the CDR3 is TGTGCCAGCAGCTTAGGGGCAGGGGGCGCAGATACGCAGTATTTT.

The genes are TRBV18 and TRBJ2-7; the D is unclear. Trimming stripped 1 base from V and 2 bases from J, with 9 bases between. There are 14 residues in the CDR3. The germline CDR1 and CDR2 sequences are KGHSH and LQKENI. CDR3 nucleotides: TGTGCCAGCTCACCACGGGCCCCCGCCTACGAGCAGTACTTC. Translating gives CASSPRAPAYEQYF.

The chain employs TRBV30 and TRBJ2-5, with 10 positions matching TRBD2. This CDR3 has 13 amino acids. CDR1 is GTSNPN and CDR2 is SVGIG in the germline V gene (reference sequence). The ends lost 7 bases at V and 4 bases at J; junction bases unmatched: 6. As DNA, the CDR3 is TGTGCCTACCCACGGACTAGCGGAGAGACCCAGTACTTC. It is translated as CAYPRTSGETQYF.

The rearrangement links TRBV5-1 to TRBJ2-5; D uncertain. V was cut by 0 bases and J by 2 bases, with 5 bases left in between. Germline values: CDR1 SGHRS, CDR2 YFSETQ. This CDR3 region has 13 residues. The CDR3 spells CASSLEGQETQYF. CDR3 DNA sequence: TGCGCCAGCAGCTTGGAAGGACAAGAGACCCAGTACTTC. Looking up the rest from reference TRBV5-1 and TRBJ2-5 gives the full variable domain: KAGVTQTPRYLIKTRGQQVTLSCSPISGHRSVSWYQQTPGQGLQFLFEYFSETQRNKGNFPGRFSGRQFSNSRSEMNVSTLELGDSALYLCASSLEGQETQYFGPGTRLLVL.

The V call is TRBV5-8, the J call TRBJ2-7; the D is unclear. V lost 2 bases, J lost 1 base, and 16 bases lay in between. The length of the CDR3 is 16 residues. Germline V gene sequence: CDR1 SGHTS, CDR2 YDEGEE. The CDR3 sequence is CASSFQSPRQSYEQYF. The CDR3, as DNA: TGTGCCAGCAGCTTCCAATCACCAAGGCAGTCCTACGAGCAGTACTTC.

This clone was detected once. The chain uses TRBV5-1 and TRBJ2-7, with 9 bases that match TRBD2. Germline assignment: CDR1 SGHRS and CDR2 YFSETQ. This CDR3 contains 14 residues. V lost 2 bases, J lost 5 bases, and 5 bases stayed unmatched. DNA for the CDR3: TGCGCCAGCAGCTTTAGCGGGAGTTCCCACGAGCAGTACTTC. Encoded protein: CASSFSGSSHEQYF.

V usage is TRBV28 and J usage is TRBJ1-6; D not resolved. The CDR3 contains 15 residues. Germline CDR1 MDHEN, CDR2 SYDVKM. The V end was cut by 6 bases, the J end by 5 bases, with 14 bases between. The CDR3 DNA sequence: TGTGCCAGCAGCCCCCCGGGAGGCCATAATTCACCCCTCCACTTT. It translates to CASSPPGGHNSPLHF.

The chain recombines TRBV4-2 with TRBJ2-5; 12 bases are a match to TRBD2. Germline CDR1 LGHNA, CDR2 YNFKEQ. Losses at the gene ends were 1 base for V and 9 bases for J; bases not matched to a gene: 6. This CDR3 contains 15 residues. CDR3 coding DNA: TGTGCCAGCAGCCAAGGACTAGCGGGAGCCCTGGCCCAGTACTTC. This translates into CASSQGLAGALAQYF.

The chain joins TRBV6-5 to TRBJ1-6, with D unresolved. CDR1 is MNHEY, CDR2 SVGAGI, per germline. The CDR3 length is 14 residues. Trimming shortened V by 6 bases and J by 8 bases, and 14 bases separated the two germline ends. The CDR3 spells CASRFYREYSPLHF. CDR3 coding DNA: TGTGCCAGCAGATTTTATAGGGAGTATTCACCCCTCCACTTT.

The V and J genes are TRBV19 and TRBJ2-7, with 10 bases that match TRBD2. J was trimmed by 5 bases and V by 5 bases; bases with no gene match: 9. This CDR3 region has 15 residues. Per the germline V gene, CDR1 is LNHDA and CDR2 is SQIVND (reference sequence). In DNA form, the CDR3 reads TGTGCCAGTAGTCCCAGCGGGAGGGCCTTCCACGAGCAGTACTTC. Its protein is CASSPSGRAFHEQYF.

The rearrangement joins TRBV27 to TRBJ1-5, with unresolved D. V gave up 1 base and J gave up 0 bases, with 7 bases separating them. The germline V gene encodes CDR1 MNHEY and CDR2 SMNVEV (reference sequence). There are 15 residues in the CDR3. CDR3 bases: TGTGCCAGCAGTTTATTTCAGAATAGCAATCAGCCCCAGCATTTT. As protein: CASSLFQNSNQPQHF.

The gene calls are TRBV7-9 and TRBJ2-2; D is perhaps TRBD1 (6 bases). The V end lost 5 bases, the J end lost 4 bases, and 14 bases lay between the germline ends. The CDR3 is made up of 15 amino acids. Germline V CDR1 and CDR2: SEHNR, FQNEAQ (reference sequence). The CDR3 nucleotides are TGTGCCAGCAGCCTCAACAGGGTATTCACCGGGGAGCTGTTTTTT. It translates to CASSLNRVFTGELFF.

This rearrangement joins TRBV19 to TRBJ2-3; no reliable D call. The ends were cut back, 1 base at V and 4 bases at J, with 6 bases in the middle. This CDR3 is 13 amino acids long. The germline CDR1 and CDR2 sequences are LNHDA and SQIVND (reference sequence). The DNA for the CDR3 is TGTGCCAGTAGTATAGGGCTTGCAGATACGCAGTATTTT. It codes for CASSIGLADTQYF.

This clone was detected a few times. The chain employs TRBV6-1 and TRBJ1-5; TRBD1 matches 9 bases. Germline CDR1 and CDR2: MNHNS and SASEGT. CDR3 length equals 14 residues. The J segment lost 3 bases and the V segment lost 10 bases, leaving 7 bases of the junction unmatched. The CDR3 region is CAIQGQGFNQPQHF. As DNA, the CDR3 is TGTGCCATCCAGGGACAGGGCTTCAATCAGCCCCAGCATTTT.

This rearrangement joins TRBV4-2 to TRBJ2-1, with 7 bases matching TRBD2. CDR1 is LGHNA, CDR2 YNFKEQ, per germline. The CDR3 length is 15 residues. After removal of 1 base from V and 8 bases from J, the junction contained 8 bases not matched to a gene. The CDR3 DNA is TGTGCCAGCAGCCAAGTTGGGGGGGAGGGCTATGAGCAGTTCTTC. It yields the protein CASSQVGGEGYEQFF.

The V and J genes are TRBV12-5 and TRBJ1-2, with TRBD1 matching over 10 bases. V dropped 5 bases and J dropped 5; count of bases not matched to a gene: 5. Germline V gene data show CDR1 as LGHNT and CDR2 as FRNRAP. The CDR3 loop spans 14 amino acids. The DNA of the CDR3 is TGTGCTAGTGGTCCAGGACAGGGGGTATATGGCTACACCTTC. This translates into CASGPGQGVYGYTF.

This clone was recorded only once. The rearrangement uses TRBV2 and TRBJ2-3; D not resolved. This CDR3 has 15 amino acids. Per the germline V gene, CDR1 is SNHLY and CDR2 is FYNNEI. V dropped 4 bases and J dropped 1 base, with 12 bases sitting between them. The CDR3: CASSGSASRTDTQYF. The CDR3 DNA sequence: TGTGCCAGCAGTGGTTCAGCGAGCCGCACAGATACGCAGTATTTT. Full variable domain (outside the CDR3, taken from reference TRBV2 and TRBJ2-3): EPEVTQTPSHQVTQMGQEVILRCVPISNHLYFYWYRQILGQKVEFLVSFYNNEISEKSEIFDDQFSVERPDGSNFTLKIRSTKLEDSAMYFCASSGSASRTDTQYFGPGTRLTVL.

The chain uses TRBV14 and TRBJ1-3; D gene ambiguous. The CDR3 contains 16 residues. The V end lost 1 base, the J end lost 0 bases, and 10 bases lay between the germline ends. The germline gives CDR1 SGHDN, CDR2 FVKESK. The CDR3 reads CASSQVPGSSGNTIYF. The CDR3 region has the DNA TGTGCCAGCAGCCAAGTCCCCGGAAGCTCTGGAAACACCATATATTTT.

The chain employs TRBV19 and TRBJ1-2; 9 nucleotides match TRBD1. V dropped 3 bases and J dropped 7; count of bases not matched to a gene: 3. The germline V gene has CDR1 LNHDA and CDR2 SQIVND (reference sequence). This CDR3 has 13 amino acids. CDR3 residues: CASSIGTGSGYTF. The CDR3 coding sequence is TGTGCCAGTAGTATTGGGACAGGGTCTGGCTACACCTTC.

CDR3 nucleotide sequence: TGTGCCAGCTCACCTGTGCTAGTTGAGACCCAGTACTTC. This translates into CASSPVLVETQYF. The V and J genes are TRBV18 and TRBJ2-5; D unresolved. This CDR3 has 13 amino acids. The V end lost 3 bases, the J end lost 5 bases, and 10 bases lay between the germline ends. The germline V gene has CDR1 KGHSH and CDR2 LQKENI.